Listed below are T cell receptor beta chains from one sample, sequenced in a study of T-cell memory formation after mild COVID-19. Using its own MiXCR run on the 5' RACE reads, TCRdb lists one record per CDR3 protein. The sample carries about 600,000 distinct CDR3 sequences, about a fifth recorded once. The sequenced material came from PBMCs or a T cell subset sorted from them (not recorded which). These receptors originate from an adult woman who had mild COVID-19 (a few samples of this study predate the infection). Cell type and time point are not known. The CDR3 runs from the conserved cysteine through the conserved F or W.

CDR3aa: CASRLPPGQGGETQYF; j_gene: TRBJ2-5; v_gene: TRBV7-9; len: 16
CDR3aa: CASSIIISGANVLTF; j_gene: TRBJ2-6; v_gene: TRBV5-6; len: 15
CDR3aa: CASSVVGGAMNTEAFF; j_gene: TRBJ1-1; v_gene: TRBV9; len: 16
CDR3aa: CAIGVDSEQYF; j_gene: TRBJ2-7; v_gene: TRBV10-3; len: 11
CDR3aa: CATSRDRWGETQYF; j_gene: TRBJ2-5; v_gene: TRBV15; len: 14
CDR3aa: CTSSQGVGRRYNEQFF; j_gene: TRBJ2-1; v_gene: TRBV1; len: 16
CDR3aa: CASGGLLAGETGELFF; j_gene: TRBJ2-2; v_gene: TRBV13; len: 16
CDR3aa: CASSHLVGTFAGELFF; j_gene: TRBJ2-2; v_gene: TRBV6-1; len: 16
CDR3aa: CASSQDRRDSNNEQFF; j_gene: TRBJ2-1; v_gene: TRBV4-3; len: 16
CDR3aa: CASSLERGRPNTEAFF; j_gene: TRBJ1-1; v_gene: TRBV7-2; len: 16
CDR3aa: CASSLAGVTGELFF; j_gene: TRBJ2-2; v_gene: TRBV7-8; len: 14
CDR3aa: CASSAPQGLIGNTIYF; j_gene: TRBJ1-3; v_gene: TRBV6-6; len: 16
CDR3aa: CASSPLGMGGSVDEQFF; j_gene: TRBJ2-1; v_gene: TRBV4-2; len: 17
CDR3aa: CASSIGGSYEQYF; j_gene: TRBJ2-7; v_gene: TRBV19; len: 13
CDR3aa: CASSLSLGTSGVTDTQYF; j_gene: TRBJ2-3; v_gene: TRBV4-1; len: 18